The sequence of this TCR beta chain was determined in a study of STAT3 mutations in large granular lymphocyte leukemia. Broader study findings: Every T-LGLL patient had at least one immunodominant TCRbeta clonotype. TCR clonotype switching after therapy occurred in about 35% of the 18 patients. A small but highly pathogenic clone may have been missed.

The table came from immunoSEQ multiplex PCR; TCRdb's copy has only in-frame clones and leaves some out. The table records about 42,000 clones, roughly 81% of them present only once. With regard to this clone: Antigen unknown.

The V and J ends lost 2 bases and 3 bases respectively, with 19 bases between them. In germline, CDR1 is SEHNR, CDR2 FQNEAQ (reference sequence). The CDR3 length is 17 residues. Input material: PBMCs. This sequence joins TRBV7-9 and TRBJ1-2; possibly TRBD1 for D (6 bases). This TCR was sampled from a human donor with T large granular lymphocyte leukemia. Some clones in this sample may be carry-over from other donors' samples. The CDR3 DNA follows: TGTGCCAGCAGCTTATTTGGAACAGGGAGGATCCACTATGGCTACACCTTC. Amino acid sequence: CASSLFGTGRIHYGYTF.